This T cell receptor beta chain is drawn from a study of blood T cell repertoires in COVID-19. Study in general: Collection of acute and convalescent COVID-19 samples took place in the United States, Italy and Spain. PBMCs, B-cell-depleted T cells, or T cells were the source of the cDNA or gDNA that made up the material.

The authors' processing: The assay estimated nucleated cells by amplifying reference gene primers. Repertoires were generated with immunoSEQ multiplex PCR, while TCRdb's copy carries only in-frame clones and drops some. For V, J and clone size, that table is used; D and trimming come from the DNA. Of about 280,000 clones in the sample, 75% to 85% were seen once. V was cut by 4 bases and J by 4 bases, with 12 bases left in between. Germline V CDR1 and CDR2: MGHDK, SYGVNS. This CDR3 comprises 14 residues. The V and J genes are TRBV25-1 and TRBJ2-3; D not certain. The source material was peripheral blood. The receptor was isolated from a man in his fifties with active or convalescent COVID-19. The CDR3 region is CASSGASAPDTQYF. CDR3 in DNA: TGTGCCAGCAGTGGGGCGTCGGCCCCAGATACGCAGTATTTT.